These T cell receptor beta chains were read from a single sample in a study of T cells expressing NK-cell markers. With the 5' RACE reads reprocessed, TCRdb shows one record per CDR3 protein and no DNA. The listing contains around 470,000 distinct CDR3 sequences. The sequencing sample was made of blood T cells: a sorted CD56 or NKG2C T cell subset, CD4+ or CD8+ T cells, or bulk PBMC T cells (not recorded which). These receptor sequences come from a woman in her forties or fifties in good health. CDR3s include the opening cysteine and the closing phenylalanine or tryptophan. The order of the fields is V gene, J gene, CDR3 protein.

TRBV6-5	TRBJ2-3	CASSYLGTQGEHTQYF
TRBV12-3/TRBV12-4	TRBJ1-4	CASSTDRGGEKLFF
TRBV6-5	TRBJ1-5	CASRPGRNNQPQHF
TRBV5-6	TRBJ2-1	CASSLVGGNVYNEQFF
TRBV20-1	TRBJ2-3	CSALSVPGLAGGSTDTQYF
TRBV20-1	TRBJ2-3	CSAPGWSPDTQYF
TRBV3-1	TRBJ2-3	CASSRVGSRLSTDTQYF
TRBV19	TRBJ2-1	CAQYKDRAIYNEQFF
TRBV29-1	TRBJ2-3	CSALTGETTQYF
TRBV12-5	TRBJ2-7	CASGLVFRSEQYF
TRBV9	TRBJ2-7	CASSPRTSGSYEQYF
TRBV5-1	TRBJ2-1	CASSLEATWEQFF
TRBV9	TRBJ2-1	CASSVEASPGEQFF
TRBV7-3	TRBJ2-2	CASSLTSRGGELFF
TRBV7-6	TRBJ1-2	CASSPRKGAVDYGYTF
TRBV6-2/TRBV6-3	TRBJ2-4	CASTGTGAKNIQYF
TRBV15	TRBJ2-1	CATSRDWAGKDNEQFF
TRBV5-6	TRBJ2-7	CASSFYGLAGEHYEQYF
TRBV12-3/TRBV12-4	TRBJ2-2	CASSPIPSGYAGELFF
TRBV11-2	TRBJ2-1	CASSRRGGLNEQFF
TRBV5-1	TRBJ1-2	CASSISGIRGYTF
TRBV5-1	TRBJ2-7	CASSLVGGTYEQYF
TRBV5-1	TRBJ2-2	CASNDGAGTGELFF
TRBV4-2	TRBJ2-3	CASSQEALAPADTQYF
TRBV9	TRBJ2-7	CASSAAGTDPSYEQYF
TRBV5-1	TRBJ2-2	CASSPRTSGRARDTGELFF
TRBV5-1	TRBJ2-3	CASSLDSGSGIEQYF
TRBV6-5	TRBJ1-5	CASSSGRPGQPQHF
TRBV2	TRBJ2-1	CASTLQDFYNEQFF
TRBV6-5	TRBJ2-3	CASSWDYRTDTQYF
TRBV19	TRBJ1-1	CASSIDREEAFF
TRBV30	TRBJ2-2	CAWSDLWAGELFF
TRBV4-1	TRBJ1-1	CASSFLPRVPGTEAFF
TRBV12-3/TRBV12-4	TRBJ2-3	CASSFKELSWHTQYF
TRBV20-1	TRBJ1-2	CSASRRLGGYTF
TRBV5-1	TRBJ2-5	CASSVDLAGGLKTQYF
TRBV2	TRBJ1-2	CASRREVGQGRPGYTF
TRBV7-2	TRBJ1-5	CASQGADRPQHF
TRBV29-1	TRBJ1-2	CSVEGQGRKSYTF
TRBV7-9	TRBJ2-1	CASRGLAAEQFF
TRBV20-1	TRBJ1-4	CSASALNEKLFF
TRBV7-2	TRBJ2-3	CASSPPLRMGYF
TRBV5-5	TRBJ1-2	CASSTGQSWGYTF
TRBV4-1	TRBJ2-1	CASSQGLAGGGFRLYNEQFF
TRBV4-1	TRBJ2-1	CASSLGGGPGEQFF
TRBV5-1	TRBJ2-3	CASSPQGVGFSTDTQYF